Shown below are 14 T cell receptor beta chains from a single sample sequenced in a study of T cells in localized non-small cell lung cancer. Produced via immunoSEQ multiplex PCR; TCRdb's table is partial and in-frame only. The repertoire holds 7,500 to 10,000 clones, with 90% as singletons. Here the sequenced sample was peripheral blood, taken before any cancer treatment. The receptors were sampled from a male donor older than 55 with stage III squamous cell lung carcinoma.

J is TRBJ2-1 and V is TRBV30, with 11 positions matching TRBD2. V trimming: 4 bases; J trimming: 3 bases; junction bases outside the gene matches: 8. CDR1 and CDR2 (germline): GTSNPN, SVGIG (reference sequence). This CDR3 is 16 amino acids long. The CDR3 DNA reads TGTGCCTGGACAAGTCTAGCGGGGGGCCGCTACAATGAGCAGTTCTTC. It codes for CAWTSLAGGRYNEQFF.

This clone showed up just once. This chain links TRBV6-5 with TRBJ2-7; D may be TRBD1 or TRBD2 (5 bases each). This CDR3 is 14 amino acids long. With 6 bases removed from V and 3 bases from J, the gap between germline ends came to 15 bases. Per the germline V gene, CDR1 is MNHEY and CDR2 is SVGAGI. The CDR3 here is CASSTPGPSYEQYF. The DNA for the CDR3 is TGTGCCAGCAGCACACCGGGACCGAGCTACGAGCAGTACTTC.

The chain has TRBV7-8 and TRBJ2-5; D unresolved. The CDR3 totals 14 residues. The V and J ends lost 2 bases and 5 bases respectively, with 12 bases between them. Germline CDR1 SGHVS, CDR2 FQNEAQ. The CDR3 nucleotides read TGTGCCAGCAGCTTAAGGACCCCCCAGGAGACCCAGTACTTC. Translating it yields CASSLRTPQETQYF. The variable domain in full, with the rest retrieved from reference TRBV7-8 and TRBJ2-5, is GAGVSQSPRYKVAKRGQDVALRCDPISGHVSLFWYQQALGQGPEFLTYFQNEAQLDKSGLPSDRFFAERPEGSVSTLKIQRTQQEDSAVYLCASSLRTPQETQYFGPGTRLLVL.

This clone was seen just once. The chain carries TRBV27 and TRBJ1-5; D is unresolved. The CDR3 runs 15 residues. The V gene lost 2 bases and the J gene lost 5 bases, with 13 bases spanning the gap. CDR1 MNHEY and CDR2 SMNVEV come from the germline V gene (reference sequence). The CDR3 protein is CASSLTPKPDQPQHF. CDR3 in DNA: TGTGCCAGCAGTTTAACCCCGAAGCCTGATCAGCCCCAGCATTTT.

This clone was seen just once. This chain's CDR3 is CASSYNQPQHF. CDR3 nucleotide sequence: TGTGCCAGCAGTTACAATCAGCCCCAGCATTTT. The rearrangement joins TRBV28 to TRBJ1-5; D ambiguous. This CDR3 has 11 residues. The V and J ends lost 4 bases and 3 bases respectively, with 1 base between them. The germline V gene has CDR1 MDHEN and CDR2 SYDVKM.

The CDR3 DNA is TGTGCCGTCGGGACTGGTCAGCCCCAGCATTTT. Translation: CAVGTGQPQHF. The V and J genes are TRBV6-1 and TRBJ1-5; tentative D call: TRBD1 (5 bases). Germline V gene lookup returns CDR1 MNHNS and CDR2 SASEGT. This CDR3 comprises 11 residues. The V end was cut by 11 bases, the J end by 6 bases, with 11 bases between.

The V and J genes are TRBV6-5 and TRBJ2-2; a possible D gene is TRBD1 (6 bases). The CDR3 length is 15 residues. The germline V gene has CDR1 MNHEY and CDR2 SVGAGI. V was clipped by 2 bases and J by 6 bases, with 13 bases between them. CDR3 coding DNA: TGTGCCAGCAGTTACGGATTGGGGGCGGCCGGGGAGCTGTTTTTT. It translates to CASSYGLGAAGELFF.

The chain employs TRBV7-9 and TRBJ1-1, with 8 bases aligning to TRBD1. Germline V lookup: CDR1 SEHNR, CDR2 FQNEAQ (reference sequence). This CDR3 region has 17 residues. J was trimmed by 1 base and V by 4 bases; bases with no gene match: 11. CDR3 loop: CASSSPGGKIANTEAFF. The CDR3 DNA follows: TGTGCCAGCAGCTCTCCAGGGGGCAAAATCGCGAACACTGAAGCTTTCTTT.

The chain links TRBV19 to TRBJ2-2, with 8 bases fitting TRBD1. CDR3 length: 15 residues. Trimming cost V 5 bases and J 4 bases; bases outside gene matches: 6. Germline V gene lookup returns CDR1 LNHDA and CDR2 SQIVND (reference sequence). Here the CDR3 DNA reads TGTGCCAGTAGTCCAGACAGGGGATTCACCGGGGAGCTGTTTTTT. Encoded protein: CASSPDRGFTGELFF. The whole variable domain, remainder taken from reference TRBV19 and TRBJ2-2, is DGGITQSPKYLFRKEGQNVTLSCEQNLNHDAMYWYRQDPGQGLRLIYYSQIVNDFQKGDIAEGYSVSREKKESFPLTVTSAQKNPTAFYLCASSPDRGFTGELFFGEGSRLTVL.

The rearrangement joins TRBV2 to TRBJ1-2; D remains unclear. Trimming removed 1 base at V and 8 bases at J, with 8 bases between. The CDR3 consists of 12 residues. Germline V gene sequence: CDR1 SNHLY, CDR2 FYNNEI. CDR3 residues: CASSEVGGGYTF. The CDR3 bases are TGTGCCAGCAGTGAAGTGGGAGGCGGCTACACCTTC.

CDR3 nucleotides: TGTGCCAGCAGTTCATTAGGACAGGGCTATGGCTACACCTTC. Residues: CASSSLGQGYGYTF. The chain links TRBV2 to TRBJ1-2; 8 bases agree with TRBD1. There are 14 residues in the CDR3. Germline V gene lookup returns CDR1 SNHLY and CDR2 FYNNEI. After removal of 5 bases from V and 4 bases from J, the junction contained 6 bases not matched to a gene. Using reference TRBV2 and TRBJ1-2 for the parts outside the CDR3, the full variable domain is EPEVTQTPSHQVTQMGQEVILRCVPISNHLYFYWYRQILGQKVEFLVSFYNNEISEKSEIFDDQFSVERPDGSNFTLKIRSTKLEDSAMYFCASSSLGQGYGYTFGSGTRLTVV.

The chain carries TRBV21-1 and TRBJ1-5. TRBV21-1 is a listed pseudogene. The length of the CDR3 is 17 residues. The CDR3 DNA is TGTGCCAGCAGCAAGGCGGGGGTGGCAGGGGGTGATCAGCCCCAGCATTTT. Amino acid sequence: CASSKAGVAGGDQPQHF.

V and J are TRBV7-3 and TRBJ2-1; D unresolved. V was trimmed by 5 bases and J by 6 bases, leaving 11 bases between them. Germline lookup yields CDR1 SGHTA and CDR2 FQGTGA. This CDR3 region has 13 residues. The CDR3 DNA follows: TGTGCCAGCAGCCCAGCTTTGGGCAATGAGCAGTTCTTC. Translating it yields CASSPALGNEQFF.

The rearrangement links TRBV2 to TRBJ1-6; unclear D gene. Germline CDR1 and CDR2: SNHLY and FYNNEI. CDR3 length: 16 residues. Trimming took 4 bases from V and 0 from J, leaving 10 bases between them. The CDR3 bases are TGTGCCAGCAGTGTTACAGAAAGCTCCTATAATTCACCCCTCCACTTT. Residues: CASSVTESSYNSPLHF.